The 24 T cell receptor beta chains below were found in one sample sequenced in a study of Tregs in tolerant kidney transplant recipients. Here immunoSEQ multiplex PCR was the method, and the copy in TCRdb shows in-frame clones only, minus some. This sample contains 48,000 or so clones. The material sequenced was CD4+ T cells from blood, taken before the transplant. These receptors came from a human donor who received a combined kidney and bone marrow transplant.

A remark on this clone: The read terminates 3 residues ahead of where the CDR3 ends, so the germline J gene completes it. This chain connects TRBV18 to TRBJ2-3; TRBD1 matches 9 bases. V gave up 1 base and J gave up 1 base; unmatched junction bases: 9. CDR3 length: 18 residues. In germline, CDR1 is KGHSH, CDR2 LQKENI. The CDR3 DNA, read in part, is TGTGCCAGCTCACCACTTCCCAGGACAGGGGATGGCACAGATACG. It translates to CASSPLPRTGDGTDT. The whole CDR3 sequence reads CASSPLPRTGDGTDTQYF.

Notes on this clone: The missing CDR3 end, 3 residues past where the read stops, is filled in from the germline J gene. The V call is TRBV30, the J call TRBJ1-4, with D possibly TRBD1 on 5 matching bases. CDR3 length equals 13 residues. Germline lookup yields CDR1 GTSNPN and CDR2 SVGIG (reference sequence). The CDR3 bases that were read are TGTGCCTGGAGTGCCTCCGGACAAAGCGAA. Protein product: CAWSASGQSE. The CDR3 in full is CAWSASGQSELFF.

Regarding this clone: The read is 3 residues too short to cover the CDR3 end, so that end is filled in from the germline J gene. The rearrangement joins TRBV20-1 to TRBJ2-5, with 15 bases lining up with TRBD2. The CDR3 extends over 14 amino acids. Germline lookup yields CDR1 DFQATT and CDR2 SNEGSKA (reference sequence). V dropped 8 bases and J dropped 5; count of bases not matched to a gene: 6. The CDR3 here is CSRGLAGGAETQYF. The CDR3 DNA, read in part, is TGCAGTCGGGGACTAGCGGGAGGTGCCGAGACC.

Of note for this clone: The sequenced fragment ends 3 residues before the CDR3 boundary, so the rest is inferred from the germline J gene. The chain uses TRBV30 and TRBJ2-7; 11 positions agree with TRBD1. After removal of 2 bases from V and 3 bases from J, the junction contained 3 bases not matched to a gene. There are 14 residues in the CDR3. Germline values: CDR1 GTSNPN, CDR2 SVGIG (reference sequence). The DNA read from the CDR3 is TGTGCCTGGAGTAGGACAGGGGGCGTCTACGAG. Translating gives CAWSRTGGVYE. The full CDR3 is CAWSRTGGVYEQYF. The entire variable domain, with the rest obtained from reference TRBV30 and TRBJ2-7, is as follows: SQTIHQWPATLVQPVGSPLSLECTVEGTSNPNLYWYRQAAGRGLQLLFYSVGIGQISSEVPQNLSASRPQDRQFILSSKKLLLSDSGFYLCAWSRTGGVYEQYFGPGTRLTVT.

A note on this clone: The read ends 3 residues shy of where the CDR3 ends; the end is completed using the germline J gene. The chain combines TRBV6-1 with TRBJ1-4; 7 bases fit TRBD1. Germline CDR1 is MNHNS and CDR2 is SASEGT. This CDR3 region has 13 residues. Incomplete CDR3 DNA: TGTGCCAGCAGTGAAGCCGGGACAGACAAA. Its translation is CASSEAGTDK. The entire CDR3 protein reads CASSEAGTDKLFF.

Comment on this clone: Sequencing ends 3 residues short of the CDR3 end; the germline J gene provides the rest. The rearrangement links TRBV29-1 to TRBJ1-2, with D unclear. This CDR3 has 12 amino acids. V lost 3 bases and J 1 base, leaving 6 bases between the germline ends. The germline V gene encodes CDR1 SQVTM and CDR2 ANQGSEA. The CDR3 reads CSVDAVNYGYTF. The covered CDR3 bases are TGCAGCGTTGACGCGGTTAACTATGGC.

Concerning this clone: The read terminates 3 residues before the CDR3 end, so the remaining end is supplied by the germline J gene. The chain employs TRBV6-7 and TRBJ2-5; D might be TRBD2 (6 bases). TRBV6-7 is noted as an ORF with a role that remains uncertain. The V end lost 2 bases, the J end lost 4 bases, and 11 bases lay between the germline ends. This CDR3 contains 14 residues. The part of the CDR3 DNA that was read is TGTGCCAGCAGTTACACCGGGACTCTAGAGACC. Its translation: CASSYTGTLET. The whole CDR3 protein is CASSYTGTLETQYF.

The CDR3 DNA, read in part, is TGTGCCAGCAGCCACTCGGGGACC. Encoded protein: CASSHSGT. The full CDR3 is CASSHSGTQYF. V gene TRBV6-2 or TRBV6-3 combines with J gene TRBJ2-5; D unresolved. The read finishes 3 residues shy of the CDR3 end, and the germline J gene is used to complete it. Germline V gene sequence: CDR1 MNHEY, CDR2 SVGEGT. V lost 6 bases and J 7 bases, leaving 9 bases between the germline ends. CDR3 length equals 11 residues.

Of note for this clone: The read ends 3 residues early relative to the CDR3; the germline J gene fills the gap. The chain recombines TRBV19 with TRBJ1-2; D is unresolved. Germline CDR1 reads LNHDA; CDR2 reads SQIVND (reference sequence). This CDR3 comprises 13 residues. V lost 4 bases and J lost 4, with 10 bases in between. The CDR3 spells CASSKTSTYGYTF. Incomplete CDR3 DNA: TGTGCCAGTAGTAAGACATCTACCTATGGC.

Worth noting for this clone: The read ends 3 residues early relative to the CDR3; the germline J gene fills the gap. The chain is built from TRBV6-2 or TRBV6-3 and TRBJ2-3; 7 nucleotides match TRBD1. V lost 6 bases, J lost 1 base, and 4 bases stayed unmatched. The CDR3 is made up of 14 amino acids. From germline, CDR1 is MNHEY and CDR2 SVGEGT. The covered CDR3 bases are TGTGCCAGCAGGCCGGGGACAGGCACAGATACG. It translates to CASRPGTGTDT. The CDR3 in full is CASRPGTGTDTQYF.

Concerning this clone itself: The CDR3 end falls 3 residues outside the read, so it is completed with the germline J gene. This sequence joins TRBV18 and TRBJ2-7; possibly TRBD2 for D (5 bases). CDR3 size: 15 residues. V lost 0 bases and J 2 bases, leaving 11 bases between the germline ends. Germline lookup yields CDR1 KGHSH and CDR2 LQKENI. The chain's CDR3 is CASSPPGSGAYEQYF. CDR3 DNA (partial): TGTGCCAGCTCACCACCGGGCAGCGGAGCCTACGAG.

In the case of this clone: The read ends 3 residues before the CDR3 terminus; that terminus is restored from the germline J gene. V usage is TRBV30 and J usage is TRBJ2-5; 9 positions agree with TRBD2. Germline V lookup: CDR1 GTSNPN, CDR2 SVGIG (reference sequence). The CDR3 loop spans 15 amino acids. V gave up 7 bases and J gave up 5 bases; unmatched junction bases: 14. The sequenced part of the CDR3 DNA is TGTGCCTTATCGGGCGCGGGAGGGAATTGGGAGACC. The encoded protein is CALSGAGGNWET. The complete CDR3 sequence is CALSGAGGNWETQYF.

This CDR3 reads CASSLAQLQETQYF. The sequenced part of the CDR3 DNA is TGCGCCAGCAGCTTGGCCCAACTCCAAGAGACC. This chain links TRBV5-1 with TRBJ2-5, with D hard to call. The read stops 3 residues short of the end of the CDR3; the missing end is completed from the germline J gene. Germline lookup yields CDR1 SGHRS and CDR2 YFSETQ. V shed 0 bases and J shed 1 base, with 7 bases lying between them. The CDR3 is 14 amino acids.

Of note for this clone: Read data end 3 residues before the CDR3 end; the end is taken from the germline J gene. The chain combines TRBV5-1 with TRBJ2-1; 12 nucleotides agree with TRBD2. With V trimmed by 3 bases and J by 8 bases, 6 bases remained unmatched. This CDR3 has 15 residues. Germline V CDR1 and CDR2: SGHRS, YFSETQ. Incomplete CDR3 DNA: TGCGCCAGCAGCTCTCTAGCGGGAGGGCCCCATGAG. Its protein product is CASSSLAGGPHE. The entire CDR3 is CASSSLAGGPHEQFF.

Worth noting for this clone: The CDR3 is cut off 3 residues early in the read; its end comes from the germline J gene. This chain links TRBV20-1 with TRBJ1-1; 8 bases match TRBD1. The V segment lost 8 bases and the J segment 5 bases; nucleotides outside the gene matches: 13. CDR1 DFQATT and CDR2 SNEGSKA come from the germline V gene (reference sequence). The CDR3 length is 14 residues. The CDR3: CSPRQGAGRTEAFF. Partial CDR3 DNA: TGCAGTCCCCGTCAGGGGGCAGGTCGGACTGAA.

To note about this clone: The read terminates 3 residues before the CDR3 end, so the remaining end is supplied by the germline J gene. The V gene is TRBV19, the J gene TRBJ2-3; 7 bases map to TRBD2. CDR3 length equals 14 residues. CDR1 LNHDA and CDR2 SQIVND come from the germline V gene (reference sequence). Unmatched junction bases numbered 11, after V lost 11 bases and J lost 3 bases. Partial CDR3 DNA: TGTGCCTCGGCGGCGGGAGAGGGAACAGATACG. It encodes CASAAGEGTDT. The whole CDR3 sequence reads CASAAGEGTDTQYF. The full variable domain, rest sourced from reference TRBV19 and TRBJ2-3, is DGGITQSPKYLFRKEGQNVTLSCEQNLNHDAMYWYRQDPGQGLRLIYYSQIVNDFQKGDIAEGYSVSREKKESFPLTVTSAQKNPTAFYLCASAAGEGTDTQYFGPGTRLTVL.

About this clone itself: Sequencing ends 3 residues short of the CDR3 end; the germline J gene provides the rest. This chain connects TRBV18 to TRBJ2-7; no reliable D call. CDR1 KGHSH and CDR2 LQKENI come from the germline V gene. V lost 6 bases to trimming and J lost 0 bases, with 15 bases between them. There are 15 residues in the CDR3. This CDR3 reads CASSTGSQSSYEQYF. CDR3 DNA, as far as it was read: TGTGCCAGCTCGACCGGGTCCCAGAGCTCCTACGAG. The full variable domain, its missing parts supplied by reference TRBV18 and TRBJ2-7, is NAGVMQNPRHLVRRRGQEARLRCSPMKGHSHVYWYRQLPEEGLKFMVYLQKENIIDESGMPKERFSAEFPKEGPSILRIQQVVRGDSAAYFCASSTGSQSSYEQYFGPGTRLTVT.

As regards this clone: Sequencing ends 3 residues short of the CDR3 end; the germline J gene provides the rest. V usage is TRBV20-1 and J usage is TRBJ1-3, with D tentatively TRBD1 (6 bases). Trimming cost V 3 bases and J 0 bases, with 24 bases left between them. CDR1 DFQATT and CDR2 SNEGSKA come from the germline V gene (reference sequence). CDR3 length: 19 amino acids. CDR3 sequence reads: CSASSPGRGPPRSGNTIYF. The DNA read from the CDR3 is TGCAGTGCTAGTTCCCCGGGCAGGGGACCCCCTCGCTCTGGAAACACC.

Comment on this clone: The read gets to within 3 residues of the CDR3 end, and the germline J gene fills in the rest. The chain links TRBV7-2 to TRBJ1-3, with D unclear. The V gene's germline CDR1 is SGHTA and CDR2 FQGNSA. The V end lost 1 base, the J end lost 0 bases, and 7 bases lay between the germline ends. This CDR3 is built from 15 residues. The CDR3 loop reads CASSLVFGSGNTIYF. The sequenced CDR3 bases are TGTGCCAGCAGCTTAGTTTTCGGCTCTGGAAACACC.

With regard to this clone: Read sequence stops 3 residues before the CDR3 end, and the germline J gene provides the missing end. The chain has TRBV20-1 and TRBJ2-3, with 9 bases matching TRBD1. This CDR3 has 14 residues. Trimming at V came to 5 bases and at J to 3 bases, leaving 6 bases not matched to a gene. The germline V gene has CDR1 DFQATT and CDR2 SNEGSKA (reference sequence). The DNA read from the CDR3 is TGCAGTGCTCCGAGGACAGGGGAGACAGATACG. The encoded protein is CSAPRTGETDT. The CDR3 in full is CSAPRTGETDTQYF.

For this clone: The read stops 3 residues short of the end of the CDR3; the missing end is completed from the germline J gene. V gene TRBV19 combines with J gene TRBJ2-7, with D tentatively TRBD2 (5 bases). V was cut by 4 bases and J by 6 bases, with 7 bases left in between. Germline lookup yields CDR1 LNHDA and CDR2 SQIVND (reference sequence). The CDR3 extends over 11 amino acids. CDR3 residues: CASSRGLEQYF. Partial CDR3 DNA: TGTGCCAGTAGTAGAGGACTCGAG.

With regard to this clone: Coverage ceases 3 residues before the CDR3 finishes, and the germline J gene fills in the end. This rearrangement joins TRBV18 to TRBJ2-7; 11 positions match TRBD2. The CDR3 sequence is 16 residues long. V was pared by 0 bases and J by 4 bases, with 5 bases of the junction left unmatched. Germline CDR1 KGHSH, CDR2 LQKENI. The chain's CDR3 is CASSPPSLAGEYEQYF. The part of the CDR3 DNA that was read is TGTGCCAGCTCACCACCGTCACTAGCGGGAGAGTACGAG. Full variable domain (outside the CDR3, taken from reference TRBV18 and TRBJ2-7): NAGVMQNPRHLVRRRGQEARLRCSPMKGHSHVYWYRQLPEEGLKFMVYLQKENIIDESGMPKERFSAEFPKEGPSILRIQQVVRGDSAAYFCASSPPSLAGEYEQYFGPGTRLTVT.

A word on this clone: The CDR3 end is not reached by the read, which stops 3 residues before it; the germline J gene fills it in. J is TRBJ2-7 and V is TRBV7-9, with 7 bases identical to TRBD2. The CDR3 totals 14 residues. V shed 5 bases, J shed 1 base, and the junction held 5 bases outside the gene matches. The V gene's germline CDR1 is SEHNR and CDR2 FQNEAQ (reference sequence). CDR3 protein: CASSPGLPSYEQYF. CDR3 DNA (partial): TGTGCCAGCAGCCCGGGACTACCATCCTACGAG.

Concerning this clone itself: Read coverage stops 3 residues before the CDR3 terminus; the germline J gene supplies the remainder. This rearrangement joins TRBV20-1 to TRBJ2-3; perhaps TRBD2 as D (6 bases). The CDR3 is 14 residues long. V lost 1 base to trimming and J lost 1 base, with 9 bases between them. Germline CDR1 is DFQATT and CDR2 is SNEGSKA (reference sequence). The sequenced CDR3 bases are TGCAGTGCTAGAGTCGGGGGACGCACAGATACG. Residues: CSARVGGRTDT. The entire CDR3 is CSARVGGRTDTQYF.